What follows is one T cell receptor (beta chain) and its context. As yet, its antigen is unknown. A much larger clone is a single base away; this may be a read error. The sample is drawn from a study of T cells in Graves' hyperthyroidism and ophthalmopathy. Study-wide results and limits: Blood also contained most expanded thyroid clonotypes above 0.001. Model predictions of ophthalmopathy came a median approximately 6.2 months before onset. The authors' 13 V-J model separated ophthalmopathy from stable hyperthyroidism.

Amplified TCR beta CDR3 regions derived from RNA transcripts. RT-PCR in the first round (using the HTBI primer set) targeted the TCR CDR3. One entry per CDR3 protein results from TCRdb running MiXCR on the multiplex PCR reads. The sample gives around 660,000 distinct CDR3 sequences, approximately 42% of which show up once; 6.5% to 9% is in the top ten. Uncontrolled infection, other autoimmune disease, pregnancy or lactation excluded patients. The CDR3 is 15 amino acids. Germline V gives CDR1 LNHDA, CDR2 SQIVND (reference sequence). The V gene lost 3 bases and the J gene lost 4 bases, with 15 bases spanning the gap.

The origin of this receptor is an adult man with Graves' disease, either hyperthyroidism or ophthalmopathy (not recorded which). The sample taken for sequencing was peripheral blood or thyroid tissue (not recorded which). J is TRBJ1-2 and V is TRBV19; tentatively, D is TRBD1 (6 bases). The DNA for the CDR3 is TGTGCCAGTAGTATCCGGGGGGCGGAGAGCTATGGCTACACCTTC. It translates to CASSIRGAESYGYTF. Full variable domain (outside the CDR3, taken from reference TRBV19 and TRBJ1-2): DGGITQSPKYLFRKEGQNVTLSCEQNLNHDAMYWYRQDPGQGLRLIYYSQIVNDFQKGDIAEGYSVSREKKESFPLTVTSAQKNPTAFYLCASSIRGAESYGYTFGSGTRLTVV.